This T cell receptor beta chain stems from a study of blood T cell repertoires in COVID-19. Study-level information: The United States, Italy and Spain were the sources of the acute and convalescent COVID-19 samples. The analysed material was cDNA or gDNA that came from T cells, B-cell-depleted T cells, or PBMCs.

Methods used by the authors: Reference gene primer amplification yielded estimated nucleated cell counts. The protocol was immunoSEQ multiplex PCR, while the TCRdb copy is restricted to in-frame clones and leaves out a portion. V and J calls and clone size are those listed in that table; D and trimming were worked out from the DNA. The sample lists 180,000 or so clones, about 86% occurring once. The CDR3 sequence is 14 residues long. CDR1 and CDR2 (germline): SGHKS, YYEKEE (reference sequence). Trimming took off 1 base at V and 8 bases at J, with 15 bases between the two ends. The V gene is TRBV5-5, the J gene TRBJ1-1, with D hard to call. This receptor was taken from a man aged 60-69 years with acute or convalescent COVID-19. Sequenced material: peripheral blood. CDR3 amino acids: CASSLKAGTVEAFF. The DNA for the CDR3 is TGTGCCAGCAGCTTGAAAGCGGGAACGGTCGAAGCTTTCTTT.